This T cell receptor beta chain was sequenced for a study of CD8 T cells in ankylosing spondylitis. The CDR3 is 16 amino acids. Unmatched junction bases numbered 6, after V lost 1 base and J lost 1 base. Germline CDR1 is SGHRS and CDR2 is YFSETQ. Making use of molecular barcodes, quantitative 5'-RACE generated TCR beta libraries. TCRdb re-called the 5' RACE reads with MiXCR, one entry per CDR3 protein. In the table there are about 130,000 distinct CDR3 sequences, approximately 6.8% of which are singletons. This clonotype was counted at least ten times. This rearrangement joins TRBV5-1 to TRBJ2-3, with TRBD1 identical over 7 bases. The receptor's source is a male donor with ankylosing spondylitis or in good health (not recorded which). The specimen sequenced was blood, either unsorted or a sorted T cell fraction (not recorded which). The CDR3 sequence is CASSLRVTGGTDTQYF. In DNA form, the CDR3 reads TGCGCCAGCAGCTTGAGGGTTACAGGGGGCACAGATACGCAGTATTTT.